A single sample gave rise to the 23 T cell receptor beta chains below, sequenced in a study of CD8 T cells in ankylosing spondylitis. MiXCR was run by TCRdb on the 5' RACE reads, yielding one entry per CDR3 protein. The sample contains around 320,000 distinct CDR3 sequences, under 25% of which appear only once. Input material: blood, either unsorted or a sorted T cell fraction (not recorded which). These receptors were collected from a female donor with ankylosing spondylitis or in good health (not recorded which).

This clonotype was detected only a few times. The genes are TRBV20-1 and TRBJ2-1; TRBD2 is a possible D gene (6 bases). V lost 6 bases and J lost 3, with 15 bases in between. Germline assignment: CDR1 DFQATT and CDR2 SNEGSKA (reference sequence). The CDR3 length is 14 residues. The CDR3 spells CSALAPRNYNEQFF. DNA of the CDR3: TGCAGTGCACTAGCCCCTCGTAACTACAATGAGCAGTTCTTC.

This clonotype was seen more than once but under ten times. The rearrangement joins TRBV7-2 to TRBJ2-1, with 12 positions matching TRBD2. This CDR3 has 15 residues. Looked up from germline, CDR1 is SGHTA and CDR2 is FQGNSA. The V and J ends lost 6 bases and 6 bases, in that order; junction bases with no gene match: 6. Here the CDR3 reads CASSQLAGGTNEQFF. The CDR3 DNA is TGTGCCAGCAGTCAACTAGCGGGAGGCACCAATGAGCAGTTCTTC.

The CDR3 loop is CATSDPSITGSSDTGELFF. In nucleotides, the CDR3 is TGTGCCACCAGTGATCCAAGCATAACAGGTTCCAGCGACACCGGGGAGCTGTTTTTT. V and J are TRBV24-1 and TRBJ2-2; tentatively, D is TRBD1 (5 bases). Trimming stripped 3 bases from V and 3 bases from J, with 22 bases between. The CDR3 covers 19 residues. Germline CDR1 reads KGHDR; CDR2 reads SFDVKD.

This chain links TRBV7-2 with TRBJ2-1; perhaps TRBD1 as D (5 bases). Trimming took 6 bases from V and 7 from J, leaving 13 bases between them. CDR3 size: 13 residues. Germline-derived CDR1 and CDR2 are SGHTA and FQGNSA. The CDR3 DNA reads as TGTGCCAGCAGAAGGGGCCCCGGAAATGAGCAGTTCTTC. It codes for CASRRGPGNEQFF.

The V and J genes are TRBV28 and TRBJ2-3; no reliable D call. This CDR3 contains 13 residues. The germline gives CDR1 MDHEN, CDR2 SYDVKM. Trimming stripped 8 bases from V and 6 bases from J, with 15 bases between. CDR3 nucleotides: TGTGCCAGCCTGGAGAGAAACACGGATACGCAGTATTTT. It specifies CASLERNTDTQYF. Together with reference TRBV28 and TRBJ2-3, the CDR3 gives the full variable domain: DVKVTQSSRYLVKRTGEKVFLECVQDMDHENMFWYRQDPGLGLRLIYFSYDVKMKEKGDIPEGYSVSREKKERFSLILESASTNQTSMYLCASLERNTDTQYFGPGTRLTVL.

Only a few counts were recorded for this clonotype. The chain is built from TRBV12-3 or TRBV12-4 and TRBJ2-3; 10 nucleotides agree with TRBD2. Unmatched junction bases numbered 10, after V lost 5 bases and J lost 5 bases. The CDR3 is 16 amino acids. The CDR3, as DNA: TGTGCCAGCAGTGCTGTACTAGCGGGGACGGGAGATACGCAGTATTTT. As protein: CASSAVLAGTGDTQYF.

The sample holds a few counts of this clonotype. J is TRBJ2-1 and V is TRBV20-1; D is uncertain. The germline gives CDR1 DFQATT, CDR2 SNEGSKA (reference sequence). The CDR3 runs 15 residues. Trimming shortened V by 7 bases and J by 0 bases, and 16 bases separated the two germline ends. The CDR3 spells CSVSDGSFSYNEQFF. The CDR3 coding sequence is TGCAGTGTCTCGGACGGCTCTTTCTCCTACAATGAGCAGTTCTTC.

This clonotype was seen only a few times. The chain carries TRBV20-1 and TRBJ1-5, with D possibly TRBD1 on 5 matching bases. Deletions cut 3 bases from V and 1 base from J, with 13 bases between. There are 15 residues in the CDR3. From germline, CDR1 is DFQATT and CDR2 SNEGSKA (reference sequence). The CDR3 loop is CSASWGARSNQPQHF. CDR3 bases: TGCAGTGCTAGTTGGGGCGCGAGGAGCAATCAGCCCCAGCATTTT.

This clonotype was picked up a small number of times. The V and J genes are TRBV7-2 and TRBJ1-3, with D unclear. Germline V lookup: CDR1 SGHTA, CDR2 FQGNSA. Trimming removed 1 base from V and 4 bases from J, with 14 bases in between. This CDR3 is 16 amino acids long. CDR3 in amino acids: CASSLGPGLGGNTIYF. CDR3 bases: TGTGCCAGCAGCTTAGGTCCGGGATTGGGAGGAAACACCATATATTTT.

This clonotype appeared a few times. This chain uses TRBV6-1 with TRBJ2-1; D unresolved. Germline values: CDR1 MNHNS, CDR2 SASEGT. Trimming pared 4 bases from V and 1 base from J, leaving 11 bases between. CDR3 size: 15 residues. The chain's CDR3 is CASSVIVGSYNEQFF. CDR3 nucleotides: TGTGCCAGCAGTGTCATAGTGGGGTCCTACAATGAGCAGTTCTTC.

This clonotype was detected only a few times. The chain joins TRBV2 to TRBJ2-3, with TRBD2 identical over 8 bases. The CDR3 loop spans 14 amino acids. J gave up 1 base and V 9 bases, and 6 bases lay outside the gene matches. The V gene's germline CDR1 is SNHLY and CDR2 FYNNEI. The CDR3 sequence is CASAAGVGTDTQYF. The CDR3 DNA is TGTGCCAGTGCAGCGGGGGTTGGCACAGATACGCAGTATTTT. Drawing the rest from reference TRBV2 and TRBJ2-3, the complete variable domain is EPEVTQTPSHQVTQMGQEVILRCVPISNHLYFYWYRQILGQKVEFLVSFYNNEISEKSEIFDDQFSVERPDGSNFTLKIRSTKLEDSAMYFCASAAGVGTDTQYFGPGTRLTVL.

The table lists this clonotype with a few counts. The J gene is TRBJ1-4, the V gene TRBV10-3, with TRBD1 identical over 8 bases. V dropped 8 bases and J dropped 5; count of bases not matched to a gene: 4. This CDR3 contains 13 residues. CDR1 is ENHRY, CDR2 SYGVKD, per germline. The CDR3 is CAIGQGGNEKLFF. In nucleotides, the CDR3 is TGTGCCATCGGACAGGGAGGGAATGAAAAACTGTTTTTT.

V is TRBV5-1 and J is TRBJ2-3; D remains unclear. The CDR3 length is 12 residues. Per germline, CDR1 SGHRS and CDR2 YFSETQ. Trimming stripped 2 bases from V and 7 bases from J, with 8 bases between. CDR3 bases: TGCGCCAGCAGCTTCCAGAGGAATACGCAGTATTTT. This gives the protein CASSFQRNTQYF.

This clonotype came up a few times. This rearrangement joins TRBV5-1 to TRBJ2-3; 9 positions agree with TRBD1. The ends lost 4 bases at V and 14 bases at J; junction bases unmatched: 8. Germline loops: CDR1 SGHRS, CDR2 YFSETQ. CDR3 length equals 12 residues. CDR3 coding DNA: TGCGCCAGCAGCGACCCGGGACAGGGATTGTATTTT. It codes for CASSDPGQGLYF.

V usage is TRBV9 and J usage is TRBJ2-7, with 9 nucleotides matching TRBD2. Germline V gives CDR1 SGDLS, CDR2 YYNGEE. Losses at the gene ends were 0 bases for V and 6 bases for J; bases not matched to a gene: 10. The CDR3 covers 16 residues. In DNA form, the CDR3 reads TGTGCCAGCAGCGTAGGGCTAGCGGGAAGAACCTCCGAGCAGTACTTC. Translating gives CASSVGLAGRTSEQYF. The full variable domain, completed using reference TRBV9 and TRBJ2-7, is DSGVTQTPKHLITATGQRVTLRCSPRSGDLSVYWYQQSLDQGLQFLIQYYNGEERAKGNILERFSAQQFPDLHSELNLSSLELGDSALYFCASSVGLAGRTSEQYFGPGTRLTVT.

At least ten counts were recorded for this clonotype. V and J are TRBV4-3 and TRBJ1-4; D not resolved. Germline V gene data show CDR1 as LGHNA and CDR2 as YSLEER. This CDR3 contains 12 residues. V gave up 2 bases and J gave up 9 bases, with 7 bases separating them. CDR3 protein: CASSQREQKLFF. For the CDR3, the DNA is TGCGCCAGCAGCCAAAGGGAGCAAAAACTGTTTTTT.

This clonotype has only a few counts. CDR3 in DNA: TGCGCCAGCAGTGAGTCGGGGGGCCTAGGGACCCAGTACTTC. Protein sequence: CASSESGGLGTQYF. The gene calls are TRBV10-1 and TRBJ2-5; tentatively, D is TRBD1 or TRBD2 (6 bases each). Trimming removed 0 bases from V and 7 bases from J, with 12 bases in between. There are 14 residues in the CDR3. Germline V gives CDR1 WNHNN, CDR2 SYGVQD (reference sequence).

This rearrangement joins TRBV5-6 to TRBJ1-4, with D maybe TRBD1 (5 bases). The V end was cut by 0 bases, the J end by 2 bases, with 5 bases between. This CDR3 comprises 14 residues. The germline CDR1 and CDR2 sequences are SGHDT and YYEEEE. The CDR3 here is CASSLDRTNEKLFF. The CDR3 DNA reads as TGTGCCAGCAGCTTGGACAGGACTAATGAAAAACTGTTTTTT.

This clonotype was seen a single time. The chain combines TRBV5-1 with TRBJ2-1, with 13 nucleotides matching TRBD2. Trimming removed 3 bases from V and 8 bases from J; junction bases left unmatched: 5. This CDR3 is built from 15 residues. Germline V gene lookup returns CDR1 SGHRS and CDR2 YFSETQ. As DNA, the CDR3 is TGCGCCAGCAGCTACAGGACTAGCGGGAGCGATGAGCAGTTCTTC. Encoded protein: CASSYRTSGSDEQFF.

This sequence joins TRBV27 and TRBJ2-7, with D unresolved. V lost 5 bases and J 4 bases, leaving 27 bases between the germline ends. The CDR3 is 18 amino acids. Germline CDR1 and CDR2: MNHEY and SMNVEV (reference sequence). The CDR3 spells CASSRSLAPLRTLYEQYF. As DNA, the CDR3 is TGTGCCAGCAGTCGTTCCCTGGCCCCCCTGCGCACCCTATACGAGCAGTACTTC.

This chain connects TRBV20-1 to TRBJ2-7; weak D call: TRBD2 (6 bases). This CDR3 is built from 15 residues. Germline V gene lookup returns CDR1 DFQATT and CDR2 SNEGSKA (reference sequence). V lost 2 bases and J 4 bases, leaving 18 bases between the germline ends. The CDR3 here is CSARSRRGGIYEQYF. The CDR3 nucleotides read TGCAGTGCTAGAAGCAGGCGGGGCGGTATTTACGAGCAGTACTTC.

This clonotype was seen once. The CDR3 region is CASSESPGRETQYF. The CDR3 DNA is TGTGCCAGCAGTGAATCGCCGGGCCGGGAGACCCAGTACTTC. The chain joins TRBV2 to TRBJ2-5; D unclear. Germline-derived CDR1 and CDR2 are SNHLY and FYNNEI. V was trimmed by 2 bases and J by 5 bases, leaving 12 bases between them. This CDR3 comprises 14 residues.

V gene TRBV19 combines with J gene TRBJ2-1; possible D gene TRBD2, 6 bases. V lost 7 bases, J lost 4 bases, and 20 bases lay in between. CDR3 size: 16 residues. Germline-derived CDR1 and CDR2 are LNHDA and SQIVND (reference sequence). CDR3 in DNA: TGTGCCAGTACAGGGCGGACCGGGACTTCTTACAATGAGCAGTTCTTC. It codes for CASTGRTGTSYNEQFF.